A selection of T cell receptor beta chains follows, all from one sample in a study of CD8+CD57+ T cells in acquired aplastic anemia. Using its own MiXCR run on the reads, TCRdb lists one record per CDR3 protein. The table records around 150,000 distinct CDR3 sequences, about two thirds of them present only once. The sample comprised sorted CD4+, CD8+, or CD8+CD57+ T cells (not recorded which) from PBMCs. The origin of the receptors is a human donor with aplastic anemia. The CDR3 runs from the conserved cysteine through the conserved F or W. A D gene is named only where the DNA matches it firmly. Not all rows give a size; the values are once, few, many and, for expanded clones, a class.

NA,NA,TRBJ1-1,TRBV7-2,CASSLEYDTEAFF,TGTGCCAGCAGCTTAGAGTACGACACTGAAGCTTTCTTT
NA,NA,TRBJ1-1,TRBV4-2,CASSRQTENTEAFF,TGTGCCAGCAGCCGGCAGACGGAAAACACTGAAGCTTTCTTT
NA,few,TRBJ2-7,TRBV28,CASSSPPRGEDEQYF,TGTGCCAGCAGTTCCCCCCCCCGGGGTGAGGACGAGCAGTACTTC
NA,few,TRBJ2-3,TRBV7-9,CASSLMTGWDTQYF,TGTGCCAGCAGCTTAATGACGGGTTGGGATACGCAGTATTTT
NA,NA,TRBJ2-5,TRBV20-1,CSAPLGQTQYF,TGCAGTGCTCCTCTTGGCCAGACCCAGTACTTC
NA,many,TRBJ1-2,TRBV20-1,CSARVWGDNYGYTF,TGCAGTGCTAGAGTGTGGGGGGATAACTATGGCTACACCTTC
TRBD2,NA,TRBJ2-5,TRBV7-2,CASSLVALTSGRIETQYF,TGTGCCAGCAGCTTAGTGGCGCTAACTAGCGGGAGGATAGAGACCCAGTACTTC
NA,NA,TRBJ1-4,TRBV7-6,CASTKLHGATNEKLFF,TGTGCCAGCACCAAATTACACGGTGCAACTAATGAAAAACTGTTTTTT
NA,NA,TRBJ2-7,TRBV2,CASSEGFLTYEQYF,TGTGCCAGCAGTGAAGGCTTCCTCACCTACGAGCAGTACTTC
TRBD1,NA,TRBJ2-2,TRBV7-9,CASSARTGGHTGELFF,TGTGCCAGCAGCGCACGGACAGGGGGCCACACCGGGGAGCTGTTTTTT
NA,few,TRBJ2-7,TRBV12-3/TRBV12-4,CASSSQGYEQYF,TGTGCCAGCAGTTCACAGGGCTACGAGCAGTACTTC
TRBD2,few,TRBJ2-5,TRBV6-4,CASSEGLAAQETQYF,TGTGCCAGCAGCGAGGGACTAGCGGCCCAAGAGACCCAGTACTTC
NA,NA,TRBJ2-5,TRBV19,CASSIGGSLETQYF,TGTGCCAGTAGTATAGGGGGTAGCCTCGAGACCCAGTACTTC
NA,NA,TRBJ2-3,TRBV10-3,CAISSPEAASTDTQYF,TGTGCCATCAGTAGTCCGGAGGCAGCAAGCACAGATACGCAGTATTTT
NA,many,TRBJ1-5,TRBV20-1,CSARDLNGDNQPQHF,TGCAGTGCTAGAGATCTTAACGGGGACAATCAGCCCCAGCATTTT
NA,NA,TRBJ2-1,TRBV9,CASSVEAHNEQFF,TGTGCCAGCAGCGTAGAGGCCCACAATGAGCAGTTCTTC
TRBD1,few,TRBJ2-7,TRBV11-2,CASSKTGANYEQYF,TGTGCCAGCAGCAAGACAGGGGCTAACTACGAGCAGTACTTC
NA,NA,TRBJ2-3,TRBV7-9,CASSPSGITDTQYF,TGTGCTAGCAGCCCCTCAGGAATCACAGATACGCAGTATTTT
NA,NA,TRBJ2-1,TRBV19,CASSPTEPGDEQFF,TGTGCCAGTAGTCCCACGGAACCCGGGGATGAGCAGTTCTTC
NA,few,TRBJ1-2,TRBV6-4,CASTDGGTARGYTF,TGTGCCAGCACCGACGGGGGAACAGCGCGTGGCTACACCTTC
TRBD1,NA,TRBJ1-5,TRBV7-8,CASSVWTGKNSNQPQHF,TGTGCCAGCAGCGTTTGGACAGGCAAAAATAGCAATCAGCCCCAGCATTTT
TRBD2,NA,TRBJ2-7,TRBV15,CATSSHLGLAGGQDEQYF,TGTGCCACCAGCAGCCATTTAGGACTAGCGGGGGGGCAGGACGAGCAGTACTTC
TRBD2,NA,TRBJ2-1,TRBV29-1,CSVRTSGGTSYNEQFF,TGCAGCGTCCGGACTAGCGGGGGGACTTCCTACAATGAGCAGTTCTTC
TRBD2,NA,TRBJ2-1,TRBV29-1,CSVLRAGFSINEQFF,TGCAGCGTTCTCCGAGCGGGGTTTTCAATCAATGAGCAGTTCTTC
NA,NA,TRBJ2-7,TRBV10-1,CASMQQRSGYEQYF,TGCGCCAGCATGCAACAGCGATCAGGCTACGAGCAGTACTTC
NA,NA,TRBJ2-7,TRBV12-3/TRBV12-4,CASSQDGRGPPYEQYF,TGTGCCAGCAGCCAAGATGGGAGGGGGCCTCCCTACGAGCAGTACTTC
NA,NA,TRBJ2-1,TRBV10-3,CAIRVGGNEQFF,TGTGCCATCAGAGTCGGAGGGAATGAGCAGTTCTTC
NA,NA,TRBJ2-6,TRBV19,CASSIPRGSGANVLTF,TGTGCCAGTAGTATACCCCGGGGCTCTGGGGCCAACGTCCTGACTTTC
NA,NA,TRBJ1-6,TRBV10-1,CARKEGSPLHF,TGCGCCAGGAAGGAGGGCTCACCCCTCCACTTT
NA,NA,TRBJ2-5,TRBV7-8,CASSSKVGAETQYF,TGTGCCAGCAGCTCAAAGGTGGGGGCAGAGACCCAGTACTTC
TRBD1,many,TRBJ2-5,TRBV6-4,CASSEGQGAETQYF,TGTGCCAGCAGTGAGGGACAGGGGGCAGAGACCCAGTACTTC
NA,NA,TRBJ2-1,TRBV3-1,CASSHQGNEQFF,TGTGCCAGCAGCCACCAGGGCAATGAGCAGTTCTTC
NA,NA,TRBJ2-3,TRBV15,CATSRVSTSKDTQYF,TGTGCCACCAGCAGAGTCAGCACTTCGAAAGATACGCAGTATTTT
NA,NA,TRBJ2-7,TRBV7-9,CASSPGVPYEQYF,TGTGCCAGCAGCCCAGGGGTTCCCTACGAGCAGTACTTC
TRBD1,NA,TRBJ1-1,TRBV12-3/TRBV12-4,CASSIGTGWSEAFF,TGTGCCAGCAGTATAGGGACAGGGTGGTCTGAAGCTTTCTTT
TRBD1,NA,TRBJ2-3,TRBV24-1,CATSDFWETGSTDTQYF,TGTGCCACCAGTGATTTTTGGGAGACAGGGAGCACAGATACGCAGTATTTT
NA,many,TRBJ1-1,TRBV20-1,CSARARGPTGALTEAFF,TGCAGTGCTAGAGCCCGCGGACCAACCGGGGCCCTCACTGAAGCTTTCTTT
NA,NA,TRBJ2-2,TRBV12-3/TRBV12-4,CASRPRPGELFF,TGTGCCAGCAGACCAAGGCCCGGGGAGCTGTTTTTT
NA,NA,TRBJ2-7,TRBV11-2,CASSFLKGEQYF,TGTGCCAGCAGCTTCCTCAAGGGCGAGCAGTACTTC